The clone carrying this T cell receptor (beta chain) turned up a few times. These data come from a study of blood T cells in healthy people across ages. Through a sample-barcoded 5' primer and a J-beta primer mix, a second PCR was run for roughly 6 to 12 cycles. TCRdb itself ran the 5' RACE reads through MiXCR, one entry per CDR3 protein. The sample includes 600,000 to 1,000,000 distinct CDR3 sequences, roughly 25% seen only once; the top ten take 3% to 4%. The ends lost 8 bases at V and 8 bases at J; junction bases unmatched: 16. Germline lookup yields CDR1 SGHRS and CDR2 YFSETQ. The CDR3 is made up of 15 amino acids. These data are also associated with another study on T cells of mothers and their children.

The chain employs TRBV5-1 and TRBJ2-3; TRBD2 agrees at 8 bases. The sample comprised blood. The TCR was taken from a boy younger than 18 in good health. The CDR3 bases are TGCGCCAGTGGATTGTGGGGCGGGGGGTCAGGTACGCAGTATTTT. It yields the protein CASGLWGGGSGTQYF.